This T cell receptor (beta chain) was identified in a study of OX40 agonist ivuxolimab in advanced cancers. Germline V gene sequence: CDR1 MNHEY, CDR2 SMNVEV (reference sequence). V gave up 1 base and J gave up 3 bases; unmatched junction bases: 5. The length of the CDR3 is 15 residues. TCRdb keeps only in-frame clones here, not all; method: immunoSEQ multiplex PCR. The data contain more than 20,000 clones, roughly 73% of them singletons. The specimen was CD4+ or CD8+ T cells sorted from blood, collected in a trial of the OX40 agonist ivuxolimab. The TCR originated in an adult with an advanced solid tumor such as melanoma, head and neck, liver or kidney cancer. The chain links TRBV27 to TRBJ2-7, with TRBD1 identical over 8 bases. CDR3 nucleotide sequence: TGTGCCAGCAGTTTATATGGGACAGGCCACTACGAGCAGTACTTC. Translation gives CASSLYGTGHYEQYF.